The clone carrying this T cell receptor beta chain appeared many times. From germline, CDR1 is MDHEN and CDR2 SYDVKM. The V end was cut by 6 bases, the J end by 5 bases, with 10 bases between. The CDR3 is 12 amino acids. This record belongs to a study of blood T cells in healthy people across ages. A J-beta primer mix and a sample-barcoded 5' primer were used in a second PCR of roughly 7 to 12 cycles. TCRdb re-analysed the 5' RACE reads in MiXCR, keeping a single row per CDR3 protein. The sample includes some 1,800,000 distinct CDR3 sequences, about two fifths of them seen just once. The source material was blood. The chain has TRBV28 and TRBJ2-5; D gene ambiguous. This sequence was found in a human donor in good health. CDR3 sequence reads: CASSPNRETQYF. CDR3 DNA: TGTGCCAGCAGCCCCAATCGGGAGACCCAGTACTTC.